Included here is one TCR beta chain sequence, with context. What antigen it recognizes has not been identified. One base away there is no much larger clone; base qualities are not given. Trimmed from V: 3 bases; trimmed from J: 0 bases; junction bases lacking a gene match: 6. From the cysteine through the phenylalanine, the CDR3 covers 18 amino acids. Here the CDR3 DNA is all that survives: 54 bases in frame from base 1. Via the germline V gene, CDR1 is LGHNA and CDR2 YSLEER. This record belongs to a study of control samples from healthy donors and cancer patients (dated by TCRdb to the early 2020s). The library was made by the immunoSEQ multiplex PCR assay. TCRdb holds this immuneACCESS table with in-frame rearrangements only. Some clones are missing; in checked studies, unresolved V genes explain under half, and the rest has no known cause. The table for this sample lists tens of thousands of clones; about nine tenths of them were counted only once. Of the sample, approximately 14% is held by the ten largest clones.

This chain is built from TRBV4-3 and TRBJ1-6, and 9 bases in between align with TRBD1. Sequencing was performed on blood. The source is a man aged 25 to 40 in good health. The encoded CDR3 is CASSQGQGATSYNSPLHF. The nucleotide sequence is TGCGCCAGCAGCCAGGGACAGGGTGCAACCTCCTATAATTCACCCCTCCACTTT.